Listed here is a single T cell receptor beta chain. Germline lookup yields CDR1 SGHTA and CDR2 FQGTGA. The CDR3 length is 13 residues. V shed 1 base and J shed 6 bases, with 9 bases lying between them. Original handling: Amplifying reference gene primers gave estimates of nucleated cell counts. Assay: immunoSEQ multiplex PCR; the TCRdb copy retains only in-frame clones and omits some. Clone size and the V and J calls come from that table; the DNA yielded D and trimming. The sample lists 70,000 or so clones; around 87% were seen once. The data belong to a study of blood T cell repertoires in COVID-19. This chain connects TRBV7-3 to TRBJ1-1; D call uncertain. This receptor was identified in a middle-aged man with active COVID-19. Sequenced: peripheral blood. This CDR3 is CASSLNPSAEAFF. Written as DNA, the CDR3 is TGTGCCAGCAGCTTAAATCCCTCGGCTGAAGCTTTCTTT.